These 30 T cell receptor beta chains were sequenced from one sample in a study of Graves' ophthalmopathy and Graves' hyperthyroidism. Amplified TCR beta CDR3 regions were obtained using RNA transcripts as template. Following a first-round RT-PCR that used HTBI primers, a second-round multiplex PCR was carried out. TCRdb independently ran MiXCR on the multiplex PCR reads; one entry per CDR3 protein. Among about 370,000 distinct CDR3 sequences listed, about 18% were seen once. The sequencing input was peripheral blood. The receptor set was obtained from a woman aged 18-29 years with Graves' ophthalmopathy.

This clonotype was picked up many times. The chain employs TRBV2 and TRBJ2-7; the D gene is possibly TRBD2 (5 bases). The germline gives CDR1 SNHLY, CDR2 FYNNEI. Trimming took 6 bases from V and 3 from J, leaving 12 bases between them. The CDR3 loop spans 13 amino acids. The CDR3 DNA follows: TGTGCCAGCAGCCAACCAGGAGGCTACGAGCAGTACTTC. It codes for CASSQPGGYEQYF.

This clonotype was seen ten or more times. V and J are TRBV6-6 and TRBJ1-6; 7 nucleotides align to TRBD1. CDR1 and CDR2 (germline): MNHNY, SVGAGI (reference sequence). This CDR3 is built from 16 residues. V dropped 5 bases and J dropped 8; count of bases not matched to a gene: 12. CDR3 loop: CASSNVIQGRDSPLHF. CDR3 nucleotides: TGTGCCAGCAGTAATGTAATACAGGGGAGGGATTCACCCCTCCACTTT.

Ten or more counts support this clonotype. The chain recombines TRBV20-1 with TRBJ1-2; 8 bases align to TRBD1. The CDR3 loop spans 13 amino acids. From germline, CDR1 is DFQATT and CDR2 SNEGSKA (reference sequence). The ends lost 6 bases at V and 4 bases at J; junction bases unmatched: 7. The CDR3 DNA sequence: TGCAGTGCCGGACAGGGTTTGAGCTATGGCTACACCTTC. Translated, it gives CSAGQGLSYGYTF.

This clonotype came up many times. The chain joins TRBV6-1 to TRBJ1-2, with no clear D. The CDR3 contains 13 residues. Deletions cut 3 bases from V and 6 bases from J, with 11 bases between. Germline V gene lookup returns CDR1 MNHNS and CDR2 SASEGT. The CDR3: CASSDRLTNGYTF. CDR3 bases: TGTGCCAGCAGTGACAGACTTACGAATGGCTACACCTTC.

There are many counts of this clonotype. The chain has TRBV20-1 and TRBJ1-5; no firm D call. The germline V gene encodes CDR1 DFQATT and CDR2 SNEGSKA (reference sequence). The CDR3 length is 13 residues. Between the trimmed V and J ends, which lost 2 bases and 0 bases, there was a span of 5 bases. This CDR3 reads CSARSDSNQPQHF. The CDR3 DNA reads TGCAGTGCTAGAAGTGATAGCAATCAGCCCCAGCATTTT.

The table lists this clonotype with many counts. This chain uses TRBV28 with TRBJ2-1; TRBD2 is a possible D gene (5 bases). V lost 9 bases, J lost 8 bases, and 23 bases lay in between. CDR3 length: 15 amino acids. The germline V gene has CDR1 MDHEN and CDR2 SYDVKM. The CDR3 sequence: CASSGKGVIIHEQFF. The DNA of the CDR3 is TGTGCCAGTTCCGGGAAGGGAGTTATAATACATGAGCAGTTCTTC.

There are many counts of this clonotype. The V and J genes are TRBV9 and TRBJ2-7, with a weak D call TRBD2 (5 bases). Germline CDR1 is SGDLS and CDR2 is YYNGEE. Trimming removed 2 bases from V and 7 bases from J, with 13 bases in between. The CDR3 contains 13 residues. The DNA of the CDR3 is TGTGCCAGCAGCGTCGTCAACACGGGGGAGCAGTACTTC. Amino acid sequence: CASSVVNTGEQYF. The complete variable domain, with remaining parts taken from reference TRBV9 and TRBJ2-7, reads DSGVTQTPKHLITATGQRVTLRCSPRSGDLSVYWYQQSLDQGLQFLIQYYNGEERAKGNILERFSAQQFPDLHSELNLSSLELGDSALYFCASSVVNTGEQYFGPGTRLTVT.

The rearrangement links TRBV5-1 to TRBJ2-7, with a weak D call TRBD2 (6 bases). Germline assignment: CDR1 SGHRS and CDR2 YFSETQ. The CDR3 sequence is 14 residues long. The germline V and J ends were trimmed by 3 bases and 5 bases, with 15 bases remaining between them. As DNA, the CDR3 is TGCGCCAGCAGCTCCCGGGTTAGCGGAGACGAGCAGTACTTC. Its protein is CASSSRVSGDEQYF.

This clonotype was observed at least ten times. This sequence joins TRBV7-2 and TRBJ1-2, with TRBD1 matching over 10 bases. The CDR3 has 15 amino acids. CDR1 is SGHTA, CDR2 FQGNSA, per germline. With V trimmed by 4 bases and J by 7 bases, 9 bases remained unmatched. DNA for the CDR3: TGTGCCAGCAGCTCCTCGGGACAGGGGTGGGGTGGCTACACCTTC. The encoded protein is CASSSSGQGWGGYTF.

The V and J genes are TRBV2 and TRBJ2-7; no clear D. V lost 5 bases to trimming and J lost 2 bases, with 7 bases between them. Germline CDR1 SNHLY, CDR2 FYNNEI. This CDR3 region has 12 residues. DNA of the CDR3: TGTGCCAGCAGTCCAGCAACCTACGAGCAGTACTTC. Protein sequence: CASSPATYEQYF. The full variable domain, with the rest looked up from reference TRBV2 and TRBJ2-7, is EPEVTQTPSHQVTQMGQEVILRCVPISNHLYFYWYRQILGQKVEFLVSFYNNEISEKSEIFDDQFSVERPDGSNFTLKIRSTKLEDSAMYFCASSPATYEQYFGPGTRLTVT.

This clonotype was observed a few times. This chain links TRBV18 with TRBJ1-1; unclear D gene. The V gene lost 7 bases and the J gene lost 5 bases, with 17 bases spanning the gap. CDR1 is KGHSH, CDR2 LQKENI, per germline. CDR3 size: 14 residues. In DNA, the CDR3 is TGTGCCAGCTGGCCGGGAGTCACGTCGACTGAAGCTTTCTTT. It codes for CASWPGVTSTEAFF.

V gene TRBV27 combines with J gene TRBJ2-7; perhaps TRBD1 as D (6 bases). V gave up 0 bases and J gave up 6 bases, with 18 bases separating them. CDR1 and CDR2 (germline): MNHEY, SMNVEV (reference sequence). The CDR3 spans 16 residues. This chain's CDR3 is CASSLSPRQGKIEQYF. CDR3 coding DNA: TGTGCCAGCAGTTTATCCCCACGGCAGGGGAAGATCGAGCAGTACTTC.

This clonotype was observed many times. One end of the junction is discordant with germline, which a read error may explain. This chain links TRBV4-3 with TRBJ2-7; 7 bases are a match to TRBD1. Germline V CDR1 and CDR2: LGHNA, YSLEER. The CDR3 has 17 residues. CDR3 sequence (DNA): TGCGCCAGCAGCCACGCGACTGAGGGGGCGTCCCCCTACGAGCAGTGCTTC. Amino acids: CASSHATEGASPYEQCF.

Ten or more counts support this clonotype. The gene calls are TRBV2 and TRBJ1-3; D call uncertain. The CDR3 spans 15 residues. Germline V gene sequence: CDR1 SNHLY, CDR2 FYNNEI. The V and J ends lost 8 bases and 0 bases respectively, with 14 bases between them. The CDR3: CASRSTRFSGNTIYF. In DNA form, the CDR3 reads TGTGCCAGCCGGTCGACGAGGTTCTCTGGAAACACCATATATTTT.

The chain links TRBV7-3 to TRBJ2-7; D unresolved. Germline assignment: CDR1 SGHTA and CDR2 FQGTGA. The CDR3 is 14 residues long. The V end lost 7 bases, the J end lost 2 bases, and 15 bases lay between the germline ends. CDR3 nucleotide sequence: TGTGCCAGCACCATATCGATGAAAACCTACGAGCAGTACTTC. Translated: CASTISMKTYEQYF.

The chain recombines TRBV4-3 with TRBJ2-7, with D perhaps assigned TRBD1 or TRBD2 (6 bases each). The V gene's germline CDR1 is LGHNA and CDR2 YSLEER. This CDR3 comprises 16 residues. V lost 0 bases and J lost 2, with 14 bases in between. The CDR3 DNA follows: TGCGCCAGCAGCCAAGATCCGGGGGACATGGCCTACGAGCAGTACTTC. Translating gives CASSQDPGDMAYEQYF.

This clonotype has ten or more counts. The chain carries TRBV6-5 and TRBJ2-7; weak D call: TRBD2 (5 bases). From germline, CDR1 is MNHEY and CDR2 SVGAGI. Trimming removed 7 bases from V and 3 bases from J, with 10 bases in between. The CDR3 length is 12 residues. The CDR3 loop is CASISGVYEQYF. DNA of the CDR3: TGTGCCAGCATTTCCGGGGTCTACGAGCAGTACTTC.

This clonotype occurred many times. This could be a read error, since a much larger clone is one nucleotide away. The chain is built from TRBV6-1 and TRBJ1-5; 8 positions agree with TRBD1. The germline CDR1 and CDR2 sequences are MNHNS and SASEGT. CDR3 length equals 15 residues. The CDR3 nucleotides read TGTGCCAGCAGTGGAGAGACAGGGGCCAATCAGCCCCGGCATTTT. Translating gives CASSGETGANQPRHF.

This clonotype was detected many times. DNA for the CDR3: TGTGCCAGCAGCCCGACAGTATCAGCGCCCCAGCATTTT. Its protein is CASSPTVSAPQHF. The J gene is TRBJ1-5, the V gene TRBV14; a weak D match, TRBD1 (5 bases). V gave up 4 bases and J gave up 9 bases, with 13 bases separating them. The germline V gene encodes CDR1 SGHDN and CDR2 FVKESK. There are 13 residues in the CDR3.

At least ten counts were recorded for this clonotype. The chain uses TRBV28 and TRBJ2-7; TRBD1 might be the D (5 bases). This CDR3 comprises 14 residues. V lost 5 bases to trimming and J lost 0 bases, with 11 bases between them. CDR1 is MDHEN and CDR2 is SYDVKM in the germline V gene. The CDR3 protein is CASSVQGLSYEQYF. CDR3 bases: TGTGCCAGCAGTGTCCAGGGCCTCTCCTACGAGCAGTACTTC.

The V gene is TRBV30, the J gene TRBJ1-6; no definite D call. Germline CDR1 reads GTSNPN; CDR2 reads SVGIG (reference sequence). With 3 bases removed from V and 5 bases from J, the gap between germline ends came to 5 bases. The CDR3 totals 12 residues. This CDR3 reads CAWRTDNSPLHF. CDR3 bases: TGTGCCTGGAGAACGGATAATTCACCCCTCCACTTT.

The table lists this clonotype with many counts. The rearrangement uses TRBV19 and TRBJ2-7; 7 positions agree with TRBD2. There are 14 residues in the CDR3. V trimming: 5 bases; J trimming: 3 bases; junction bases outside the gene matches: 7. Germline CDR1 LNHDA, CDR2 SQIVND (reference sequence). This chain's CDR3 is CASSSPGRNYEQYF. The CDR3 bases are TGTGCCAGTAGTTCCCCCGGGAGGAACTACGAGCAGTACTTC.

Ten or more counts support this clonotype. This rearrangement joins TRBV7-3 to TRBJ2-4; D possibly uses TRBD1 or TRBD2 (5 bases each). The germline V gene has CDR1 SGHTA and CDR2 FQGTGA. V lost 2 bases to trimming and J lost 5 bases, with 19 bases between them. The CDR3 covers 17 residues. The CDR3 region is CASSLSPRDGYQNIQYF. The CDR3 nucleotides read TGTGCCAGCAGCTTATCCCCCCGGGACGGCTACCAAAACATTCAGTACTTC.

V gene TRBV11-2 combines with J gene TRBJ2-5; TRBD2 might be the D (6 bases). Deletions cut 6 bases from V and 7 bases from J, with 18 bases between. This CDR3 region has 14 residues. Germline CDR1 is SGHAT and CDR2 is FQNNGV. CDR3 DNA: TGTGCCAGCAGTCCACGGGGCGCCGGGGGGACCCAGTACTTC. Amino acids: CASSPRGAGGTQYF.

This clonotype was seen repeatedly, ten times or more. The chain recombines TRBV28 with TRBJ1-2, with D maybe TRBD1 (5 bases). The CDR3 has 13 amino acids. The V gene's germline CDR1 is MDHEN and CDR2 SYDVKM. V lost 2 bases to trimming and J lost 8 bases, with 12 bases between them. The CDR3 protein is CASSLQGTLGYTF. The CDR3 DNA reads TGTGCCAGCAGTTTACAGGGTACACTAGGCTACACCTTC.

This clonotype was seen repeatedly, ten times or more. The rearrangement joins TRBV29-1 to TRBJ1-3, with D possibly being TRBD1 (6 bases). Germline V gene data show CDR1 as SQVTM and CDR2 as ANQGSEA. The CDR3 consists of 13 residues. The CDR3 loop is CASRGDSGNTIYF. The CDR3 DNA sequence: TGCGCATCAAGGGGGGACTCTGGAAACACCATATATTTT.

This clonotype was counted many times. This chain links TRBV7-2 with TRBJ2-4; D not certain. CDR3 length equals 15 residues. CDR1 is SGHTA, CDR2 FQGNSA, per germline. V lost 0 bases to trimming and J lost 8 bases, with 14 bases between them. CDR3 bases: TGTGCCAGCAGCTTAGCCCCTGGCTCTAGGGACATTCAGTACTTC. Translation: CASSLAPGSRDIQYF.

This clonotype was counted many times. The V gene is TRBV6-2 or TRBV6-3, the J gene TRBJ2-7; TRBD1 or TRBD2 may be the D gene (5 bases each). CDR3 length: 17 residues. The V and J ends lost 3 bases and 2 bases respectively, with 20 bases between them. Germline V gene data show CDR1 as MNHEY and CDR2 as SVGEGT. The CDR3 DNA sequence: TGTGCCAGCAGTTATCTCCCTTCAGGGAGTCCTACCTACGAGCAGTACTTC. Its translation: CASSYLPSGSPTYEQYF.

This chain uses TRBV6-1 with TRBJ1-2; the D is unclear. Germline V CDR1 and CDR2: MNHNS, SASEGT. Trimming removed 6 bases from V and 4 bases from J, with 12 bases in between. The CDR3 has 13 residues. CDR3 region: CASRTSGAYGYTF. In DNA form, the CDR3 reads TGTGCCAGCAGGACATCGGGAGCCTATGGCTACACCTTC.

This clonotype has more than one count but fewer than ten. The CDR3 spells CASSPTRDRHYGYTF. The CDR3 nucleotides read TGTGCCAGCAGTCCCACAAGGGACAGACACTATGGCTACACCTTC. V gene TRBV6-1 combines with J gene TRBJ1-2; 7 nucleotides agree with TRBD1. This CDR3 has 15 amino acids. Trimming at V came to 5 bases and at J to 3 bases, leaving 9 bases not matched to a gene. Looked up from germline, CDR1 is MNHNS and CDR2 is SASEGT.